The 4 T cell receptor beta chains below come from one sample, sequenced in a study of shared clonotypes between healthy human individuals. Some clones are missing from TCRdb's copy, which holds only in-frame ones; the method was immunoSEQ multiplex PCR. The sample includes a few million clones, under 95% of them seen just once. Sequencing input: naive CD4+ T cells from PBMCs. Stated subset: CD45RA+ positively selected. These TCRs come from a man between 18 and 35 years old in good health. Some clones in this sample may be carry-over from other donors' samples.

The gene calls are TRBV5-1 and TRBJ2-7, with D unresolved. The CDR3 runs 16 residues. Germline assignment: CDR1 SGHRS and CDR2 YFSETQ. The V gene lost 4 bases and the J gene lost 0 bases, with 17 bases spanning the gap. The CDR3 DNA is TGCGCCAGCAGCGTGTCCCGCTTCCCTCTCTCCTACGAGCAGTACTTC. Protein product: CASSVSRFPLSYEQYF.

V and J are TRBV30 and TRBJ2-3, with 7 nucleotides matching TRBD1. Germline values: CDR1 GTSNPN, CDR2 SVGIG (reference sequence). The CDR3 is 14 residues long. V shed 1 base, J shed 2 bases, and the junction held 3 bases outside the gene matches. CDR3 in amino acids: CAWSEQGNTDTQYF. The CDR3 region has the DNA TGTGCCTGGAGTGAACAGGGGAACACAGATACGCAGTATTTT.

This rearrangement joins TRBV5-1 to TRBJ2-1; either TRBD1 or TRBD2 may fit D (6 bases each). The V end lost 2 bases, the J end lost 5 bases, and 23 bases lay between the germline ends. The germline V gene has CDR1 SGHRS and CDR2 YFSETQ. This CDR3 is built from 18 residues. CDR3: CASSFPDQPVGGNNEQFF. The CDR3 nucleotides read TGCGCCAGCAGCTTTCCGGATCAGCCGGTAGGGGGGAACAATGAGCAGTTCTTC.

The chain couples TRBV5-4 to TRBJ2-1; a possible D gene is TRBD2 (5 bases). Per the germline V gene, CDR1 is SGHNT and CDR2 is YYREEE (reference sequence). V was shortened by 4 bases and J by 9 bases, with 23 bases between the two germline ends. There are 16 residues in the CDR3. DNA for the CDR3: TGTGCCAGCAGCGCCGGAGATCCGATTTCGGGAACTGAGCAGTTCTTC. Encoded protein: CASSAGDPISGTEQFF.